This is a list of T cell receptor beta chains from one sample in a study of molecular identifiers for immune sequencing clone quantification. TCRdb analysed the PCR reads with MiXCR anew, one entry per CDR3 protein. This sample carries some 650,000 distinct CDR3 sequences, 15% to 20% of them seen once, and the ten largest clones take roughly 0.9%. Specimen: naive CD8+ T cells from blood, with Jurkat cell RNA spiked in. These receptors were obtained from a human donor in good health. Some libraries in this study had Jurkat cell RNA spiked in. Both conserved end residues are part of each CDR3. The D gene is left open where the match is weak. Clone size is stated in some rows and not others, as once, few, many or a class when expanded.

D,V,size,J,DNA,CDR3
-,TRBV29-1,many,TRBJ2-2,TGCAGCGTTGAAACTAGAACCGTAGACACCGGGGAGCTGTTTTTT,CSVETRTVDTGELFF
-,TRBV12-3/TRBV12-4,many,TRBJ1-6,TGTGCCAGCAGTTTTCCCGCGGCGAGCTCCTATAATTCACCCCTCCACTTT,CASSFPAASSYNSPLHF
TRBD1,TRBV29-1,many,TRBJ2-5,TGCAGCGTGGAAAGGACAGGGGGCGTAGAGACCCAGTACTTC,CSVERTGGVETQYF
-,TRBV4-1,once,TRBJ2-7,TGCGCCAGCAGCCAAGAAACGGTGTCCTCCTACGGGCAGTACTTC,CASSQETVSSYGQYF
TRBD1,TRBV19,-,TRBJ2-7,TGTGCCAGTAGTGACAGGGGAAAGGACGAGCAGTACTTC,CASSDRGKDEQYF
TRBD2,TRBV2,many,TRBJ2-3,TGTGCCAGCAGTGAACCGGTTAGCGGGAGCCCCACAGATACGCAGTATTTT,CASSEPVSGSPTDTQYF
-,TRBV20-1,many,TRBJ2-7,TGCAGTGCTAGAGGCAGGGTGGGTCTCTACGAGCAGTACTTC,CSARGRVGLYEQYF
-,TRBV29-1,many,TRBJ2-1,TGCAGCGTCGATGGCAGGGCAAGCTCCTACAATGAGCAGTTCTTC,CSVDGRASSYNEQFF
TRBD1,TRBV20-1,many,TRBJ1-6,TGCAGTGCTTGGGTCACAGGGGAAAATTCACCCCTCCACTTT,CSAWVTGENSPLHF
TRBD1,TRBV19,many,TRBJ2-2,TGTGCCAGTAGAAACGCGGGACAGGGACACGGGGAGCTGTTTTTT,CASRNAGQGHGELFF
-,TRBV20-1,many,TRBJ1-1,TGCAGTGCTAGAGACGCCAAGGGGATCACTGAAGCTTTCTTT,CSARDAKGITEAFF
-,TRBV6-5,many,TRBJ1-1,TGTGCCAGCAGTTACAATCCCCCGGGGGACGGACACATGAACACTGAAGCTTTCTTT,CASSYNPPGDGHMNTEAFF
TRBD1,TRBV6-5,few,TRBJ1-2,TGTGCCAGCAGTTCCACCCCGGGACAGCCGAACTATGGCTACACCTTC,CASSSTPGQPNYGYTF
-,TRBV23-1,many,TRBJ2-3,TGCGCCAGCAAGTACAGGGAAGGAGATACGCAGTATTTT,CASKYREGDTQYF
-,TRBV20-1,many,TRBJ2-7,TGCAGTGCTAGAGATGTTGGGAGTTCTTCCTACGAGCAGTACTTC,CSARDVGSSSYEQYF
TRBD1,TRBV9,-,TRBJ1-5,TGTGCCAGCAGCGTTGGGACAGGCGGGTATCAGCCCCAGCATTTT,CASSVGTGGYQPQHF
TRBD1,TRBV9,few,TRBJ1-2,TGTGCCAGCAGCCCCAATTCGGCAGGGGGGTATGGCTACACCTTC,CASSPNSAGGYGYTF
-,TRBV30,-,TRBJ2-5,TGTGCCTGGAAGGGACCGGGAGTAAAGACCCAGTACTTC,CAWKGPGVKTQYF
-,TRBV14,-,TRBJ2-7,TGTGCCAGCAGCCCTCTGGGCAGATTCCACGAGCAGTACTTC,CASSPLGRFHEQYF
-,TRBV27,many,TRBJ2-3,TGTGCCAGCAGTATCAGGGGTTTTAGCACAGATACGCAGTATTTT,CASSIRGFSTDTQYF
TRBD1,TRBV12-3/TRBV12-4,many,TRBJ1-1,TGTGCCAGCAGGGGAGGACAGGGGCTGAACACTGAAGCTTTCTTT,CASRGGQGLNTEAFF
-,TRBV15,many,TRBJ2-3,TGTGCCACCAGCAGAGTCCCTACACTGGACAGACGGGGAGTTAATACGCAGTATTTT,CATSRVPTLDRRGVNTQYF
-,TRBV12-3/TRBV12-4,-,TRBJ2-1,TGTGCCAGCAGTTTAACCAACATAGGGAACTCTTACAATGAGCAGTTCTTC,CASSLTNIGNSYNEQFF
-,TRBV12-3/TRBV12-4,many,TRBJ2-1,TGTGCCAGCAGTATCCCGGGACATGGCACCGGGGAGCAGTTCTTC,CASSIPGHGTGEQFF
TRBD2,TRBV7-2,many,TRBJ2-1,TGTGCCAGCAGCTCCCTAGGCGGGAGGGTATACAATGAGCAGTTCTTC,CASSSLGGRVYNEQFF
-,TRBV12-3/TRBV12-4,many,TRBJ1-4,TGTGCCAGGGGGTTATTCTGGCCCGCAACTAATGAAAAACTGTTTTTT,CARGLFWPATNEKLFF
-,TRBV9,-,TRBJ2-7,TGTGCCAGCAACGTAGTTGCGGGTTCCCACGAGCAGTACTTC,CASNVVAGSHEQYF
TRBD1,TRBV7-9,many,TRBJ2-3,TGTGCCAGCAGCTTATCGGGGACAGTCACAGATACGCAGTATTTT,CASSLSGTVTDTQYF
TRBD2,TRBV25-1,many,TRBJ2-7,TGTGCCAGCAGTGCTTTCCGGGACTACTCCTACGAGCAGTACTTC,CASSAFRDYSYEQYF
TRBD2,TRBV20-1,-,TRBJ2-3,TGCAGTGCTAGGGATCCCAGACTAGCGGGGGTTTCAGATACGCAGTATTTT,CSARDPRLAGVSDTQYF
-,TRBV27,many,TRBJ2-3,TGTGCCAGCAGTCTAACCCTCACAGATACGCAGTATTTT,CASSLTLTDTQYF
TRBD1,TRBV10-3,many,TRBJ2-7,TGTGCCATCAGTGAGCCGGGACAGGGATCCTACGAGCAGTACTTC,CAISEPGQGSYEQYF
-,TRBV5-6,many,TRBJ2-3,TGTGCCAGCAGCTTGCTTTGGACGCCTAGCACAGATACGCAGTATTTT,CASSLLWTPSTDTQYF
TRBD2,TRBV13,many,TRBJ2-7,TGTGCCAGCAGCGTAGCGGGGGGTGGTGAGCAGTACTTC,CASSVAGGGEQYF
-,TRBV2,-,TRBJ1-1,TGTGCCTGCAGCTATACGACTGCCGTACCGAGGACTGAAGCTTTCTTT,CACSYTTAVPRTEAFF
-,TRBV7-6,many,TRBJ1-5,TGTGCCAGCTGCGCCCGGATACCGGTTAAGCAGAATAGCAATCAGCCCCAGCATTTT,CASCARIPVKQNSNQPQHF
-,TRBV6-1,many,TRBJ1-5,TGTGCCAGCAGTGACGCGGGAGTCGTCTATAGCAATCAGCCCCAGCATTTT,CASSDAGVVYSNQPQHF
-,TRBV6-5,many,TRBJ1-1,TGTGCCAGCAGACACCAGGGGAAGGTCACTGAAGCTTTCTTT,CASRHQGKVTEAFF
-,TRBV7-9,many,TRBJ2-3,TGTGCCAGCAGCCGGCGGGGACGGAGCACAGATACGCAGTATTTT,CASSRRGRSTDTQYF
TRBD1,TRBV5-1,many,TRBJ2-7,TGCGCCAGCAGCACTGACTTGGGACAGGGTTACGAGCAGTACTTC,CASSTDLGQGYEQYF
-,TRBV11-3,many,TRBJ2-4,TGTGCCAGCAGCTTAGGCCCGGGAGACATTCAGTACTTC,CASSLGPGDIQYF
TRBD1,TRBV2,many,TRBJ1-2,TGTGCCAGCGAAGGACAGGGAGGTTATGGCTACACCTTC,CASEGQGGYGYTF
-,TRBV20-1,many,TRBJ2-1,TGCAGTGCTAGATACAATGAGCAGTTCTTC,CSARYNEQFF
-,TRBV2,many,TRBJ1-1,TGTGCCAGCAGTGTGTCGGGGAACACTGAAGCTTTCTTT,CASSVSGNTEAFF
TRBD1,TRBV12-3/TRBV12-4,many,TRBJ1-1,TGTGCCAGCAGTTTGACAGGGAAGGACACTGAAGCTTTCTTT,CASSLTGKDTEAFF
-,TRBV6-2/TRBV6-3,many,TRBJ1-1,TGTGCCAGCAGTTACTTTGACAGCACTGAAGCTTTCTTT,CASSYFDSTEAFF
-,TRBV4-1,once,TRBJ1-6,TGCGCCCGCAGCCAACCGGGACGGGCCAGCTCCTATAATTCACCCCTCCACTTT,CARSQPGRASSYNSPLHF
-,TRBV4-1,many,TRBJ2-2,TGCGCCAGCAGCCAAGTTCAGAACACCGGGGAGCTGTTTTTT,CASSQVQNTGELFF
-,TRBV27,many,TRBJ2-3,TGTGCCAGCAGCCACAGCACAGATACGCAGTATTTT,CASSHSTDTQYF
-,TRBV30,few,TRBJ2-7,TGTGCCTGGAGTGTTGGGGGCTCGGGTTACGAGCAGTACTTC,CAWSVGGSGYEQYF
-,TRBV7-7,many,TRBJ2-5,TGTGCTAGCAGCTTATTTTTCGACCCCGGGGAGCCCGGAGCAGAGACCCAGTACTTC,CASSLFFDPGEPGAETQYF
-,TRBV19,many,TRBJ2-6,TGTGCCAGTAGTGATGGACCCGGCGGTAGTCTCTGGGCGGCCAACGTCCTGACTTTC,CASSDGPGGSLWAANVLTF
TRBD1,TRBV6-1,many,TRBJ2-7,TGTGCCAGCTCGGGACAGCGGTATAGTAGCTACGAGCAGTACTTC,CASSGQRYSSYEQYF
-,TRBV2,few,TRBJ1-3,TGTGCCAGCAGAACAGGGAGCTCTGGAAACACCATATATTTT,CASRTGSSGNTIYF
-,TRBV13,many,TRBJ1-2,TGTGCCAGTACCTTGGACGGCTATGGCTACACCTTC,CASTLDGYGYTF